This record looks at one T cell receptor beta chain sequence and its context. The antigen is not known. The data derive from a study of cytomegalovirus exposure and HLA in healthy donors. Study background: Of the donors genotyped, approximately 400 in all, 81% fell in the Caucasian-associated ancestry cluster. Whole-study findings and limits: The records held CMV serostatus as the only immune exposure information. Later analysis showed TCR association rates varying by HLA locus, highest for DRB1 and lowest for HLA-C. The study flagged approximately 180 TCR beta chains as cytomegalovirus-associated.

The length of the CDR3 is 17 residues. J was trimmed by 4 bases and V by 0 bases; bases with no gene match: 11. Germline V lookup: CDR1 GTSNPN, CDR2 SVGIG (reference sequence). PCR primers comprised 60 Vbeta and 13 Jbeta primers. TCRdb keeps only in-frame clones here, not all; method: immunoSEQ multiplex PCR. Counted here are 93,000 or so clones, almost 85% occurring once; the ten biggest clones make up 5.6%. This TCR came from a woman aged 18-30 years in good health and CMV-seropositive. Sample: PBMCs. The V call is TRBV30, the J call TRBJ1-2; 10 nucleotides match TRBD1. CDR3 region: CAWSVPGTGAYGYGYTF. CDR3 DNA: TGTGCCTGGAGTGTACCCGGGACAGGGGCTTATGGCTATGGCTACACCTTC. The complete variable domain, with remaining parts taken from reference TRBV30 and TRBJ1-2, reads SQTIHQWPATLVQPVGSPLSLECTVEGTSNPNLYWYRQAAGRGLQLLFYSVGIGQISSEVPQNLSASRPQDRQFILSSKKLLLSDSGFYLCAWSVPGTGAYGYGYTFGSGTRLTVV.